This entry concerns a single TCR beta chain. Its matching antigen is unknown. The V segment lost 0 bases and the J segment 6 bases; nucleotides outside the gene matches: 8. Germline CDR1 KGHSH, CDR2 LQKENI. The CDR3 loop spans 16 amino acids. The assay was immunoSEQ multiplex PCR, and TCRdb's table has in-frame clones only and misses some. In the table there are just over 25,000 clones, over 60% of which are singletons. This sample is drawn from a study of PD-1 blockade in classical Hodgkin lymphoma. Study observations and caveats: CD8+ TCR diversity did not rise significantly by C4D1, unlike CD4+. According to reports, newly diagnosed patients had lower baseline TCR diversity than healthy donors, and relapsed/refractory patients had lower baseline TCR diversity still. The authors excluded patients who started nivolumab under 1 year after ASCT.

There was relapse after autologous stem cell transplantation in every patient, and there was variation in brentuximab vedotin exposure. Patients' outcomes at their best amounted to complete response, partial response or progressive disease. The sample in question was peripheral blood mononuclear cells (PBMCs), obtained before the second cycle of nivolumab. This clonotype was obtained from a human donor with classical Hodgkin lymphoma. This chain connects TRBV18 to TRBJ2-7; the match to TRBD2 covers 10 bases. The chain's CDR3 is CASSPPSGRLCGEQYF. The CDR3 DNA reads TGTGCCAGCTCACCACCTAGCGGGAGGCTCTGCGGCGAGCAGTACTTC.